This T cell receptor beta chain comes out of a study of lymphopenia after photon versus proton radiotherapy. CDR1 and CDR2 (germline): MNHEY, SMNVEV (reference sequence). The junction had 11 bases not matched to a gene; V was cut back by 6 bases and J by 3 bases. There are 17 residues in the CDR3. Regarding the study as a whole: Authors raise, but do not show, better survival with proton therapy. Relative stability marked proton patients; photon patients lost diversity and naive cells.

TCRdb keeps only in-frame clones here, not all; method: immunoSEQ multiplex PCR. In the table there are tens of thousands of clones, 86% of which are singletons. To note about this clone: Its target is not known.

The clonotype originates from a woman aged 70-85 years with pancreatic cancer. Some clones in this sample may be carry-over from other donors' samples. The specimen comprised peripheral blood, sampled from a patient treated with proton-based radiotherapy. This chain connects TRBV27 to TRBJ2-1; TRBD2 matches 10 bases. CDR3 nucleotide sequence: TGTGCCAGCAGCCTGATTATAGCGGGAGGCCACTACAATGAGCAGTTCTTC. This translates into CASSLIIAGGHYNEQFF.